This T cell receptor beta chain was obtained from a study of shared clonotypes between healthy human individuals. Overall study: Per donor, three plates held CD4 naive cells, three held CD4 memory, two held CD8 naive and one held CD8 memory.

Using immunoSEQ multiplex PCR, the repertoire was profiled, and TCRdb retains in-frame clones only, with some absent. The table has around 700,000 clones, around four fifths seen once; the top ten hold roughly 2%. Donors comprised only Caucasian adults living in Nashville, Tennessee. The study separated CD4+ cells into CD45RA+ naive and CD45RA-negative memory subsets. This clone was seen a handful of times. Trimming pared 9 bases from V and 0 bases from J, leaving 15 bases between. The V gene's germline CDR1 is SGHRS and CDR2 YFSETQ. CDR3 length: 14 amino acids. The chain carries TRBV5-1 and TRBJ2-5; weak D call: TRBD1 (5 bases). This sequence was found in a woman aged 30 to 39 in good health. Sequenced material: memory CD4+ T cells sorted from blood. The subset was: CD45RA-negative fraction. The CDR3 protein is CATAQDGNQETQYF. The CDR3 bases are TGCGCCACTGCACAGGACGGAAACCAAGAGACCCAGTACTTC.